This T cell receptor beta chain was retrieved from a study of cytomegalovirus exposure and HLA in healthy donors. PCR employed 60 Vbeta and 13 Jbeta primers. The data were produced by immunoSEQ multiplex PCR, yet TCRdb's version contains in-frame clones alone and is incomplete. The table shows 150,000 to 180,000 clones, with approximately 80% occurring only once. This TCR was sampled from a woman between 35 and 50 years old in good health and CMV-seropositive. Sequencing input: PBMCs.

CDR3 region: CASLRPGTGYEQYF. In DNA, the CDR3 is TGTGCCAGCTTGCGCCCCGGAACCGGGTACGAGCAGTACTTC. The chain combines TRBV2 with TRBJ2-7; D unclear. V lost 8 bases to trimming and J lost 4 bases, with 18 bases between them. CDR1 SNHLY and CDR2 FYNNEI come from the germline V gene. The length of the CDR3 is 14 residues.